This TCR beta chain derives from a study of blood T cell repertoires in COVID-19. Study background: The United States, Italy and Spain provided the acute and convalescent COVID-19 samples. Sources were T cells, B-cell-depleted T cells, or PBMCs; the material itself was cDNA or gDNA.

V lost 3 bases and J lost 7, with 18 bases in between. The CDR3 is 15 residues long. Germline lookup yields CDR1 KGHSH and CDR2 LQKENI. In the original analysis: Amplifying reference gene primers gave estimates of nucleated cell counts. The method was immunoSEQ multiplex PCR; TCRdb's version includes in-frame clones alone and lacks a portion of them. V and J calls plus clone size are reproduced from that table; the DNA served to infer D and trimming. In the table there are about 120,000 clones, about 85% of which are singletons. The rearrangement uses TRBV18 and TRBJ2-5; no firm D call. The source material was peripheral blood. The TCR comes from a man aged 55 to 69 with acute or convalescent COVID-19. CDR3 sequence (DNA): TGTGCCAGCTCACCTTTCGAGGAATCTGGAGCGACCCAGTACTTC. This translates into CASSPFEESGATQYF.